This TCR beta chain was identified in a study of cytomegalovirus exposure and HLA in healthy donors. The study, taken as a whole, reports: Analysis was carried out at a later point, and it linked a missense DCLRE1C variant to TCR beta V- and J-gene trimming. When presence/absence was analysed, sequencing depth was taken to be roughly uniform across donors.

Germline V CDR1 and CDR2: SGHVS, FNYEAQ. V lost 0 bases and J 2 bases, leaving 11 bases between the germline ends. The CDR3 consists of 15 residues. PCR used 60 Vbeta primers and 13 Jbeta primers. Only in-frame clones appear in the TCRdb table, and some are missing; sequencing was by immunoSEQ multiplex PCR. The sample gives about 89,000 clones, approximately 81% of which show up once; 6% to 7.5% is in the top ten. On this clone itself: As yet, its antigen is unknown.

The chain recombines TRBV7-6 with TRBJ2-7, with D possibly TRBD2 on 5 matching bases. The sample consisted of PBMCs. This TCR was recovered from a man aged 40-49 years in good health and CMV-seropositive. The CDR3 bases are TGTGCCAGCAGCTTAGCGCTCGGGGATGCCTACGAGCAGTACTTC. Translated, it gives CASSLALGDAYEQYF. Combining the CDR3 with reference TRBV7-6 and TRBJ2-7 gives the whole variable domain GAGVSQSPRYKVTKRGQDVALRCDPISGHVSLYWYRQALGQGPEFLTYFNYEAQQDKSGLPNDRFSAERPEGSISTLTIQRTEQRDSAMYRCASSLALGDAYEQYFGPGTRLTVT.